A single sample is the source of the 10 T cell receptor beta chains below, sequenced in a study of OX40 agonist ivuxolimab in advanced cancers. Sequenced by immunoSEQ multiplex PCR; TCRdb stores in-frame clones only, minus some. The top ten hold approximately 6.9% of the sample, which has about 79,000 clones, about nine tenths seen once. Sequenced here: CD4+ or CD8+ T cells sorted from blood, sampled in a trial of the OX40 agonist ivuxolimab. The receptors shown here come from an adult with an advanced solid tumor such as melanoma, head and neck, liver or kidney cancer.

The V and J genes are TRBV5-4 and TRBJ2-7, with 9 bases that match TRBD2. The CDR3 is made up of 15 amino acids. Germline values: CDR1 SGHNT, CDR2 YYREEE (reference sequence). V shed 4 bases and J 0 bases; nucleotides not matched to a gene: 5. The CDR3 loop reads CASSPGSGSSYEQYF. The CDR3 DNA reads TGTGCCAGCAGCCCGGGTAGCGGGAGCTCCTACGAGCAGTACTTC. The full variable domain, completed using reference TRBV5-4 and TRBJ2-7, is ETGVTQSPTHLIKTRGQQVTLRCSSQSGHNTVSWYQQALGQGPQFIFQYYREEENGRGNFPPRFSGLQFPNYSSELNVNALELDDSALYLCASSPGSGSSYEQYFGPGTRLTVT.

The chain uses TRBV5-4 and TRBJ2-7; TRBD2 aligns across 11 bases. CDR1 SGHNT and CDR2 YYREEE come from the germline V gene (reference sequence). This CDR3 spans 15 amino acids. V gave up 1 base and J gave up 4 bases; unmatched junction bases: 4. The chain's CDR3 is CASSLPLAGGYEQYF. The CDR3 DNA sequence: TGTGCCAGCAGCTTGCCCCTAGCGGGAGGTTACGAGCAGTACTTC.

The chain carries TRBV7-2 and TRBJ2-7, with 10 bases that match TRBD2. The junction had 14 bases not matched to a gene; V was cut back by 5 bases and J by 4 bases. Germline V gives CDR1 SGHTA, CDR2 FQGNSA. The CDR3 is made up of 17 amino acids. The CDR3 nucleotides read TGTGCCAGCAGCCCGGGTGCTAGCGGGAGTTTTTCTTACGAGCAGTACTTC. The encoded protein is CASSPGASGSFSYEQYF.

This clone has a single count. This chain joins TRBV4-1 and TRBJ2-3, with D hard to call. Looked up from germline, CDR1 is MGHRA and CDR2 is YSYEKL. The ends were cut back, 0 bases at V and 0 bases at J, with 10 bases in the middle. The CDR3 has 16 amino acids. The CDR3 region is CASSQDWADSTDTQYF. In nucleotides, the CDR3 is TGCGCCAGCAGCCAAGATTGGGCAGATAGCACAGATACGCAGTATTTT.

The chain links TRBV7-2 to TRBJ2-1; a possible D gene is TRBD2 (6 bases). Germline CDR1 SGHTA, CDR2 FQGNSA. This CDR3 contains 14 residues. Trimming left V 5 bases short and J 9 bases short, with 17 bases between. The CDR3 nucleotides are TGTGCCAGCAGCCTAAACCCGGGAGTTACTGAGCAGTTCTTC. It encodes CASSLNPGVTEQFF.

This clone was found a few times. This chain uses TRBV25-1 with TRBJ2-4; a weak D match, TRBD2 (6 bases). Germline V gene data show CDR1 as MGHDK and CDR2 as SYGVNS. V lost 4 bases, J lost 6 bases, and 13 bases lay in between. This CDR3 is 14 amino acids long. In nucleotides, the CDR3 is TGTGCCAGCAGTGCCCCGGCGGAGGGAAACATTCAGTACTTC. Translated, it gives CASSAPAEGNIQYF.

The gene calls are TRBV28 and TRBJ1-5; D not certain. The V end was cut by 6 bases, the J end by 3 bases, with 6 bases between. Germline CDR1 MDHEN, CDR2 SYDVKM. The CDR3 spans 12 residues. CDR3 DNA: TGTGCCAGCAGCCCACCCAATCAGCCCCAGCATTTT. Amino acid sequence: CASSPPNQPQHF.

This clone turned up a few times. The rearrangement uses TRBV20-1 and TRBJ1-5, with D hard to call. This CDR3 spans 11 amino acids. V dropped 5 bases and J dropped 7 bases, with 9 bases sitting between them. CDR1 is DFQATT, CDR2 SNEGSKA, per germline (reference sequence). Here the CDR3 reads CSARAGQPQHF. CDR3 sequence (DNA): TGCAGTGCTCGTGCAGGACAGCCCCAGCATTTT.

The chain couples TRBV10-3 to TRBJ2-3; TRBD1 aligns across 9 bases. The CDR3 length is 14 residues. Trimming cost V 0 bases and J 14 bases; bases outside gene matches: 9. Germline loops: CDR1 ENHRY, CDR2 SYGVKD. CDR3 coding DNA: TGTGCCATCAGTGAGTCACAGGGGGCCCTAGGCTGGTATTTT. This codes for CAISESQGALGWYF.

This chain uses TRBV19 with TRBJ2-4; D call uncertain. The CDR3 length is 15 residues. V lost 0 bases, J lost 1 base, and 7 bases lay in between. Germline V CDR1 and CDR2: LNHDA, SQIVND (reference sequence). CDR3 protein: CASSIETLAKNIQYF. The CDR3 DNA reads TGTGCCAGTAGTATAGAGACGTTGGCCAAAAACATTCAGTACTTC.